The 21 T cell receptor beta chains below all came from one sample that was sequenced in a study of shared clonotypes between healthy human individuals. The protocol was immunoSEQ multiplex PCR, while the TCRdb copy is restricted to in-frame clones and leaves out a portion. Of fewer than 2.5 million clones listed, roughly 93% are singletons. The sample was naive CD4+ T cells from PBMCs. As for subset: CD45RA+ positively selected. The receptors originated from a man between 18 and 29 years old in good health. Some clones in this sample may be carry-over from other donors' samples.

V and J are TRBV6-5 and TRBJ2-7; TRBD1 aligns across 7 bases. V trimming: 7 bases; J trimming: 7 bases; junction bases outside the gene matches: 10. Germline CDR1 is MNHEY and CDR2 is SVGAGI. The CDR3 totals 13 residues. CDR3 nucleotides: TGTGCCAGCACCCACGAAGGGGGCGGTGAGCAGTACTTC. Translation gives CASTHEGGGEQYF.

V usage is TRBV5-1 and J usage is TRBJ1-2, with TRBD1 identical over 7 bases. The CDR3 sequence is 14 residues long. J gave up 6 bases and V 2 bases, and 7 bases lay outside the gene matches. Germline assignment: CDR1 SGHRS and CDR2 YFSETQ. The CDR3 DNA sequence: TGCGCCAGCAGCTTACAGGGGACGCGGGATGGCTACACCTTC. Amino acids: CASSLQGTRDGYTF.

As concerns this clone: The junction does not match germline at one end; this may be a read error. The genes are TRBV28 and TRBJ2-7, with 11 bases identical to TRBD2. Germline values: CDR1 MDHEN, CDR2 SYDVKM. CDR3 length equals 12 residues. Here the CDR3 DNA reads TGTGCCAGCAGACTCCCGGGACTAGCGGCTTCATTC. This sequence encodes CASRLPGLAASF.

This chain uses TRBV9 with TRBJ2-3; the match to TRBD2 covers 10 bases. The CDR3 is 19 residues long. Trimming cost V 0 bases and J 4 bases; bases outside gene matches: 14. Looked up from germline, CDR1 is SGDLS and CDR2 is YYNGEE. CDR3 coding DNA: TGTGCCAGCAGCGTAGGTCGGCTAGCGGGAGTAAATAGGGCAGATACGCAGTATTTT. As protein: CASSVGRLAGVNRADTQYF.

V gene TRBV11-3 combines with J gene TRBJ2-2; 7 nucleotides agree with TRBD2. This CDR3 has 13 amino acids. Germline values: CDR1 SGHNT, CDR2 YENEEA. The ends lost 5 bases at V and 4 bases at J; junction bases unmatched: 1. The CDR3: CASSPGGTGELFF. DNA of the CDR3: TGTGCCAGCAGCCCGGGAGGCACCGGGGAGCTGTTTTTT.

The rearrangement joins TRBV2 to TRBJ2-7; the match to TRBD1 covers 9 bases. The germline CDR1 and CDR2 sequences are SNHLY and FYNNEI. The V and J ends lost 4 bases and 2 bases, in that order; junction bases with no gene match: 3. The CDR3 length is 14 residues. The CDR3 sequence: CASSVQGAAYEQYF. The CDR3 DNA follows: TGTGCCAGCAGTGTACAGGGGGCAGCCTACGAGCAGTACTTC.

The genes are TRBV6-1 and TRBJ1-1; unclear D gene. The ends were cut back, 2 bases at V and 3 bases at J, with 10 bases in the middle. The germline gives CDR1 MNHNS, CDR2 SASEGT. The CDR3 covers 14 residues. CDR3 sequence: CASSEFLGDTEAFF. The CDR3 DNA reads TGTGCCAGCAGTGAATTTTTAGGAGACACTGAAGCTTTCTTT.

With regard to this clone: This CDR3 is also generated by other DNA sequences in the sample. V gene TRBV7-2 combines with J gene TRBJ2-5; D is undetermined. The CDR3 is 13 residues long. Trimming took 1 base from V and 5 from J, leaving 8 bases between them. Germline-derived CDR1 and CDR2 are SGHTA and FQGNSA. CDR3 DNA: TGTGCCAGCAGCTTAGGCCCCCGGGAGACCCAGTACTTC. Protein product: CASSLGPRETQYF. Filled out from reference TRBV7-2 and TRBJ2-5, the complete variable domain reads GAGVSQSPSNKVTEKGKDVELRCDPISGHTALYWYRQSLGQGLEFLIYFQGNSAPDKSGLPSDRFSAERTGGSVSTLTIQRTQQEDSAVYLCASSLGPRETQYFGPGTRLLVL.

This clone was recorded once. This chain connects TRBV19 to TRBJ2-4; D unclear. The CDR3 loop spans 16 amino acids. CDR1 and CDR2 from the germline V gene are LNHDA and SQIVND (reference sequence). V was clipped by 5 bases and J by 0 bases, with 14 bases between them. The CDR3 nucleotides read TGTGCCAGTAGTCCCTCATGGCCATTAGCCAAAAACATTCAGTACTTC. This codes for CASSPSWPLAKNIQYF.

The chain carries TRBV6-4 and TRBJ2-1; 9 nucleotides align to TRBD2. From germline, CDR1 is MRHNA and CDR2 SNTAGT. This CDR3 has 16 amino acids. The trim removed 5 bases at V and 2 bases at J, leaving 7 bases unmatched. This CDR3 reads CASSYYSGSPYNEQFF. For the CDR3, the DNA is TGTGCCAGCAGTTATTATAGCGGGAGTCCCTACAATGAGCAGTTCTTC.

This clone was detected once. V is TRBV28 and J is TRBJ2-2; tentative D call: TRBD2 (6 bases). Trimming took off 0 bases at V and 3 bases at J, with 8 bases between the two ends. The CDR3 loop spans 15 amino acids. Looked up from germline, CDR1 is MDHEN and CDR2 is SYDVKM. The DNA of the CDR3 is TGTGCCAGCAGTTTATGGGGACTCTACACCGGGGAGCTGTTTTTT. This gives the protein CASSLWGLYTGELFF.

This rearrangement joins TRBV27 to TRBJ1-1, with TRBD1 matching 11 bases. J lost 8 bases, V lost 2 bases, and 4 bases had no gene match. This CDR3 contains 14 residues. In germline, CDR1 is MNHEY, CDR2 SMNVEV (reference sequence). The CDR3 DNA follows: TGTGCCAGCAGTTTAATAGGGACAGGGGGGGAAGCTTTCTTT. Translation gives CASSLIGTGGEAFF.

This clone was seen only once. Other DNA sequences in this sample translate to the same CDR3. The rearrangement joins TRBV5-1 to TRBJ1-1, with TRBD1 as a possible D gene (6 bases). CDR3 size: 14 residues. V was pared by 2 bases and J by 1 base, with 9 bases between. Germline V gives CDR1 SGHRS, CDR2 YFSETQ. The CDR3 nucleotides are TGCGCCAGCAGCTTTGGGGGCACGAACACTGAAGCTTTCTTT. This translates into CASSFGGTNTEAFF.

The chain joins TRBV30 to TRBJ1-1, with 8 bases matching TRBD1. The CDR3 runs to 15 residues. Germline assignment: CDR1 GTSNPN and CDR2 SVGIG (reference sequence). Losses at the gene ends were 2 bases for V and 1 base for J; bases not matched to a gene: 6. CDR3 sequence (DNA): TGTGCCTGGAGTTCCGGCAGGGGGCAGAACACTGAAGCTTTCTTT. Amino acids: CAWSSGRGQNTEAFF.

The V gene is TRBV28, the J gene TRBJ2-3; possible D gene TRBD2, 6 bases. The CDR3 runs to 17 residues. Germline loops: CDR1 MDHEN, CDR2 SYDVKM. V was trimmed by 7 bases and J by 1 base, leaving 21 bases between them. The DNA for the CDR3 is TGTGCCAGCACCTCGGGGACTTTTGGGTCTGGCACAGATACGCAGTATTTT. Its protein product is CASTSGTFGSGTDTQYF. The complete variable domain, with remaining parts taken from reference TRBV28 and TRBJ2-3, reads DVKVTQSSRYLVKRTGEKVFLECVQDMDHENMFWYRQDPGLGLRLIYFSYDVKMKEKGDIPEGYSVSREKKERFSLILESASTNQTSMYLCASTSGTFGSGTDTQYFGPGTRLTVL.

The count of this clone is one. The chain uses TRBV2 and TRBJ2-6; TRBD2 aligns across 8 bases. Germline CDR1 and CDR2: SNHLY and FYNNEI. The CDR3 has 14 residues. Trimming at V came to 5 bases and at J to 4 bases, leaving 1 base not matched to a gene. Here the CDR3 DNA reads TGTGCCAGCAGTAGCGGGAGCGGGGCCAACGTCCTGACTTTC. This codes for CASSSGSGANVLTF.

The chain uses TRBV20-1 and TRBJ2-1, with D perhaps assigned TRBD1 or TRBD2 (5 bases each). Germline V CDR1 and CDR2: DFQATT, SNEGSKA (reference sequence). The germline V and J ends were trimmed by 6 bases and 10 bases, with 13 bases remaining between them. The CDR3 spans 11 residues. The CDR3 reads CSAGTVSEQFF. CDR3 nucleotides: TGCAGTGCCGGGACGGTGTCCGAGCAGTTCTTC.

This clone was recorded only once. The sample has other DNA sequences that encode this CDR3 too. The rearrangement uses TRBV7-3 and TRBJ1-1; possible D gene TRBD1, 5 bases. Trimming left V 2 bases short and J 3 bases short, with 10 bases between. The CDR3 runs 14 residues. Germline V lookup: CDR1 SGHTA, CDR2 FQGTGA. In DNA form, the CDR3 reads TGTGCCAGCAGCTTACGGCCCAGGGACACTGAAGCTTTCTTT. Protein product: CASSLRPRDTEAFF.

This clone was seen only once. This chain joins TRBV28 and TRBJ2-7; possibly TRBD1 for D (7 bases). Trimming pared 5 bases from V and 1 base from J, leaving 18 bases between. Germline V gene lookup returns CDR1 MDHEN and CDR2 SYDVKM. The CDR3 sequence is 16 residues long. Written as DNA, the CDR3 is TGTGCCAGCAGTCCCTCCGGCAGGGGGGTTTCCTACGAGCAGTACTTC. Its protein is CASSPSGRGVSYEQYF.

The genes are TRBV30 and TRBJ1-5; D uncertain. Germline assignment: CDR1 GTSNPN and CDR2 SVGIG (reference sequence). V lost 0 bases, J lost 9 bases, and 15 bases lay in between. The CDR3 has 14 residues. The CDR3 is CAWSVEQPRGPQHF. The CDR3 DNA is TGTGCCTGGAGTGTTGAACAGCCCCGGGGGCCCCAGCATTTT.

The rearrangement links TRBV4-1 to TRBJ2-1, with D tentatively TRBD1 (6 bases). This CDR3 contains 16 residues. CDR1 and CDR2 (germline): MGHRA, YSYEKL. The V gene lost 1 base and the J gene lost 6 bases, with 16 bases spanning the gap. The CDR3 DNA reads as TGCGCCAGCAGCCAAGCCCCTCAGGGGCGAGCCAATGAGCAGTTCTTC. Protein: CASSQAPQGRANEQFF.